This T cell receptor beta chain was recorded in a study of blood T cell repertoires in COVID-19 (TCRdb year 2020). Some background on the complete study: The collaborator samples originated in the United States, Italy and Spain and spanned the acute and convalescent phases of COVID-19. The repertoires were made available in a free public database intended to serve as a resource for research on the immune response to SARS-CoV-2. Where available, HLA class I and class II types were obtained from metadata supplied by the sample provider rather than from assay-based typing. The samples were drawn from the first 160 participants of the ongoing ImmuneRACE study and from 950 to 1,500 subjects provided by 6 global collaborators. The prospective study material was composed of cDNA or gDNA derived from T cells, B-cell-depleted T cells, or PBMCs. Subjects who had been exposed to COVID-19, were actively infected with it, or had recovered from it provided the deeply sampled blood TCRbeta repertoires that made up the dataset. Sample metadata almost always included a de-identified subject ID, COVID-19 status, age in years and sex.

The paper as a whole reports these results and caveats: How much clinical and demographic metadata was included differed by source and by participant, and the metadata was provided uncurated.

Notes on this clone: The antigen it recognizes is unknown. No per-base quality is available; no much larger clone lies one base away.

The immunoSEQ Assay, a bias-controlled multiplex PCR, was used to amplify TCRbeta CDR3 regions from genomic DNA. The paper's data handling went like this. The number of nucleated cells in each sample was estimated from the amplification of reference gene primers within the assay. To quantify the absolute abundance of each unique TCRbeta CDR3 rearrangement, sequence reads were collapsed and filtered. For each sample, productive Simpson clonality was calculated as the square root of Simpson's diversity index across productive rearrangements. TCRdb obtained this table from immuneACCESS and retained in-frame rearrangements with V and J assigned. These tables miss some clones; where compared with another copy, unresolved V genes account for less than half of the shortfall, and the remainder is unexplained. V and J calls plus clone size are reproduced from that table; the DNA served to infer D and trimming. This sample gives 70,000 to 95,000 clones in total; almost 95% of them show up just once. About 5.9% of the sample is taken by the ten largest.

Inclusive of the bounding cysteine and phenylalanine, the CDR3 is 15 residues long. Left in the record is the CDR3 DNA by itself, 45 bases read in frame from the first base. Clipping removes 6 bases from V and 0 bases from J, with 7 as the unmatched junction base count. CDR1 and CDR2 (MDHEN, SYDVKM) derive from the germline V gene. The collaborating institutions used their own protocols to collect whole blood in K2EDTA tubes. Collaborator samples were shipped for TCRbeta analysis as frozen whole blood, isolated PBMCs, or DNA extracted from either sample type. Sequenced material: peripheral blood. Recombination connected TRBV28 to TRBJ1-1; the junction holds 7 bases that match TRBD1. The receptor comes from a woman aged 60-75 years with active COVID-19. Read as DNA, the sequence is TGTGCCAGCAGCCAGGGGGACCTCATGAACACTGAAGCTTTCTTT. This gives the protein CASSQGDLMNTEAFF.